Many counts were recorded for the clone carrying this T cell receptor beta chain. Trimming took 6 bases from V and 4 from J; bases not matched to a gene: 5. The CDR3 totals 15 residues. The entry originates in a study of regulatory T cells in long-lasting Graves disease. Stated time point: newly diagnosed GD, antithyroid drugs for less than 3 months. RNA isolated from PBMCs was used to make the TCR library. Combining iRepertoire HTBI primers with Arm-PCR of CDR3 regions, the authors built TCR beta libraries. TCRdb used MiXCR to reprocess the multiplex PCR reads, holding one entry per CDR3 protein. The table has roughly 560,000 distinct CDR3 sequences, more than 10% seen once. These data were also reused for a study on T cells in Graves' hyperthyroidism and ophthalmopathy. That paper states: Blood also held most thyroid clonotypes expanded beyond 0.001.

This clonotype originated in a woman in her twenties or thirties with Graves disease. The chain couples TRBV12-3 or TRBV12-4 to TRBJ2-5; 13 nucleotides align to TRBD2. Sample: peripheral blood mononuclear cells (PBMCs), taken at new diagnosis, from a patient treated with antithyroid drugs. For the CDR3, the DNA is TGTGCCAGCAGCCGGACTAGCGGGAGTATAGAGACCCAGTACTTC. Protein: CASSRTSGSIETQYF.